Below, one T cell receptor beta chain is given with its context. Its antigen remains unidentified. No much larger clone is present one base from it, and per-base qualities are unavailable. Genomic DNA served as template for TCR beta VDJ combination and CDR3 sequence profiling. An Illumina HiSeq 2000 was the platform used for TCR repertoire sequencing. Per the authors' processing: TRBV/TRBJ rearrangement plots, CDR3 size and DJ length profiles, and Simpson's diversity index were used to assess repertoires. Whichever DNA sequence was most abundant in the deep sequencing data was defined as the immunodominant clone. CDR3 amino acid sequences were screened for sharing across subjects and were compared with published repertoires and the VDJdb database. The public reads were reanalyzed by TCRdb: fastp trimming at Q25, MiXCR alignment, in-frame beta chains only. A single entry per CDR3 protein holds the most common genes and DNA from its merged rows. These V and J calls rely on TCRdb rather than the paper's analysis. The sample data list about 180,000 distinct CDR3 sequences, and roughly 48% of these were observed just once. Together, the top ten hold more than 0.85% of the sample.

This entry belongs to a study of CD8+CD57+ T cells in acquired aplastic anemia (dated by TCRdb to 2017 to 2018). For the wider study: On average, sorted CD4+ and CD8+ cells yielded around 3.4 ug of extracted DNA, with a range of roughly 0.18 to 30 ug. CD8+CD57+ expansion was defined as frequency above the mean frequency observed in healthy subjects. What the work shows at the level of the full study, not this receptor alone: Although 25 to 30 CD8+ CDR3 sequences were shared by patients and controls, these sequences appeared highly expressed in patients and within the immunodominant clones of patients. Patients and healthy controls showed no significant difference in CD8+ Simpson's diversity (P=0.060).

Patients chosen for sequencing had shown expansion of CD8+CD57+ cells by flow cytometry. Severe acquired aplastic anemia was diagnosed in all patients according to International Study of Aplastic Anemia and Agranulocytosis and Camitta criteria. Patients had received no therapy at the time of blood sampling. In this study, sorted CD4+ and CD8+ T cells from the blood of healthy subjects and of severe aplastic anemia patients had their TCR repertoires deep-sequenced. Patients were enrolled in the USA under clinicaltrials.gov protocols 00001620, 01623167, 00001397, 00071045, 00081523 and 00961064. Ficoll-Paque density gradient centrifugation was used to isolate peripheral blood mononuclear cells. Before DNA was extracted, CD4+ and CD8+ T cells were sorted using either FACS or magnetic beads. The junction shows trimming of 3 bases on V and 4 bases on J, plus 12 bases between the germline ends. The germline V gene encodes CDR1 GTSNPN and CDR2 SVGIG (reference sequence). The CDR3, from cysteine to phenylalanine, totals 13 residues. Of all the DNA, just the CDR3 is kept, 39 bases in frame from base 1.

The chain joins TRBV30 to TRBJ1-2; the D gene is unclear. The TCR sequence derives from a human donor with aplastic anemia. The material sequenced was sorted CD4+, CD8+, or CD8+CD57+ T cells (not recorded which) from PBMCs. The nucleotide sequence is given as TGTGCCTGGAGCCTTACATTACTCTATGGCTACACCTTC. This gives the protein CAWSLTLLYGYTF.